The sequence of this T cell receptor (beta chain) was determined in a study of blood T cell repertoires in COVID-19. The overall study: The United States, Italy and Spain were the sources of the acute and convalescent COVID-19 samples. Sources were T cells, B-cell-depleted T cells, or PBMCs; the material itself was cDNA or gDNA.

This CDR3 is built from 13 residues. CDR1 and CDR2 (germline): MNHEY, SVGAGI. Trimming cost V 8 bases and J 7 bases; bases outside gene matches: 6. As processed by the authors: For nucleated cells, counts were estimated from reference gene primer amplification. Only in-frame clones appear in the TCRdb table, and some are missing; sequencing was by immunoSEQ multiplex PCR. V and J calls and clone size come straight from that table; D and trimming were deduced from the DNA. The sample carries about 270,000 clones, around 86% recorded once. Seattle cases were enrolled at active infection and followed longitudinally.

The sequence was collected from a woman older than 75 with COVID-19, enrolled during active disease. The V gene is TRBV6-5, the J gene TRBJ1-5; TRBD1 aligns across 9 bases. The sample comprised peripheral blood. The CDR3 DNA is TGTGCCAGCCTCTCGACAGGGGGACAGCCCCAGCATTTT. As protein: CASLSTGGQPQHF.